This T cell receptor (beta chain) was sequenced during a study of PD-L1 blockade in urothelial cancer (TCRdb year 2017). Looking at the study overall: Therapy was started in the mid-2010s for all patients, and atezolizumab 1,200 mg was administered intravenously every 3 weeks. In the same patients who had TCR sequencing, pretreatment tumors also underwent whole exome sequencing and RNA sequencing. Pretreatment tumor samples, along with matched peripheral blood collected serially before and after atezolizumab treatment, underwent TCR sequencing. Durable clinical benefit was achieved by nine patients but not by the remaining 20. Progression-free survival longer than 6 months counted as durable clinical benefit, and TCR features were additionally tested against both progression-free and overall survival. A median of 141,255 T cells and 80,000 to 95,000 unique TCRs was obtained from blood samples, and a median clonality of around 0.072 was observed. Pretreatment blood TCR-seq was available for 30 or so patients, at least one posttreatment blood collection was obtained for around 25 patients, and tumor TCR-seq was available for around 25 patients. Patients had an ECOG performance status of 0 or 1 and had received between 0 and 3 prior chemotherapy regimens. Somatic, immune and clinical correlates of response to PD-L1 blockade with atezolizumab in urothelial cancer were the focus of an exploratory multi-omic analysis. About nine tenths of the roughly 29 patients were identified as males with urothelial cancer of bladder origin, and a prior smoking history was reported by 18 of 29 patients. Blood samples were analyzed 3 weeks after the start of treatment (second dose) and 6 weeks after the start of treatment.

A cohort of 25 to 30 patients with locally advanced or metastatic urothelial carcinoma, treated at Memorial Sloan Kettering on a trial protocol, was included. Peripheral blood mononuclear cells were collected pretreatment and during treatment, with between 1 and 8 total time points obtained per patient. The Qiagen DNeasy Blood extraction kit was used to purify genomic DNA from total PBMCs and tumor samples. Collected pretreatment and during treatment, PBMCs were isolated and stored as previously described. Each PCR received spiked-in synthetic TCR analog templates so that absolute template abundance could be estimated from read counts. The immunoSEQ assay was used to amplify TCRbeta CDR3 regions from genomic DNA with bias-controlled V and J gene primers. Sequencing of rearranged TCRbeta segments was performed at approximately 20X coverage. From the authors' description of their analysis: Clustering was used to correct sequencing errors, and CDR3s were annotated against IMGT to assign V, D and J genes. Out-of-frame and stop-codon sequences were excluded, and only productive TCRbeta rearrangements were used in downstream analyses. To compute clonality, Shannon entropy was normalized by the log of the number of unique productive sequences and then subtracted from one. Fisher's exact test with Benjamini-Hochberg correction, using a cutoff of adjusted p below 0.01, was how clones that differed between time points or between blood and tumor were identified. In TCRdb, the immuneACCESS table is reduced to in-frame sequences with V and J assigned. These tables do not hold every clone; where another copy was compared, an unresolved V gene accounts for under half, and the others remain unexplained. V, J and clone size reflect that table, while D and trimming were determined from the DNA. The sample profile shows some 100,000 clones; about 90% of them were found once. The ten largest clones add up to almost 0.95% of the sample.

The CDR3 sequence holds 11 residues, the cysteine and phenylalanine included. Only the CDR3 portion is preserved as DNA: 33 bases, with reading frame beginning at the first base. V is clipped by 4 bases and J by 10 bases, and the sequence between their germline boundaries is 11 bases long. CDR1 and CDR2 are read off the germline V gene (reference sequence) as MNHNY and SVGAGI. Overall study outcomes, separate from this receptor: Small sample size (n of about 30) and many exploratory analyses mean the results are intended to be hypothesis-generating. Improved progression-free and overall survival was found to be associated with pretreatment peripheral blood TCR clonality below the median. At 3 weeks after the start of treatment, tumor-associated TCR clones in peripheral blood had expanded more in patients with durable benefit (n of about 22, p = 0.022).

This clone was detected only once. Which antigen it targets is not known. One base away there is no much larger clone; base qualities are not given. The clonotype comes from a woman aged 80 or over with urothelial cancer. This specimen was PBMCs, taken around atezolizumab (anti-PD-L1) treatment. Rearrangement joined TRBV6-6 to TRBJ2-7; the D gene is unclear. The DNA is as follows: TGTGCCAGCAGTTCCACAGAGTTACAGTACTTC. This yields the protein CASSSTELQYF.